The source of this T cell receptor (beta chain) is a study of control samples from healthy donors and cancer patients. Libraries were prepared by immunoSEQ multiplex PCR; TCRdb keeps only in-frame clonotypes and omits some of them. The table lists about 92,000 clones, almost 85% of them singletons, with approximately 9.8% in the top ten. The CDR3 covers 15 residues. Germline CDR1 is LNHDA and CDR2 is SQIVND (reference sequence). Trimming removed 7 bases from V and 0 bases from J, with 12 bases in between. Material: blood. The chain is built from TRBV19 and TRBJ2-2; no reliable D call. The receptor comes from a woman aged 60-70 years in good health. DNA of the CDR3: TGTGCCAGTAACATGGACGGGTCGAACACCGGGGAGCTGTTTTTT. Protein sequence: CASNMDGSNTGELFF. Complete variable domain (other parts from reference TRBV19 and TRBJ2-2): DGGITQSPKYLFRKEGQNVTLSCEQNLNHDAMYWYRQDPGQGLRLIYYSQIVNDFQKGDIAEGYSVSREKKESFPLTVTSAQKNPTAFYLCASNMDGSNTGELFFGEGSRLTVL.